The present TCR beta chain was sequenced within a study of shared clonotypes between healthy human individuals. With 7 bases removed from V and 9 bases from J, the gap between germline ends came to 22 bases. The germline gives CDR1 MNHNS, CDR2 SASEGT. The CDR3 has 15 amino acids. Libraries were prepared by immunoSEQ multiplex PCR; TCRdb keeps only in-frame clonotypes and omits some of them. The sample includes 2 million to 2.5 million clones, more than 85% seen only once; the top ten take approximately 0.4%. Sequenced: naive CD4+ T cells from PBMCs. Specified subset: CD45RA+ positively selected. This TCR derives from a young man in good health. Some clones in this sample may be carry-over from other donors' samples. This chain connects TRBV6-1 to TRBJ2-1; D possibly matches TRBD1 or TRBD2 (5 bases each). This chain's CDR3 is CASKGTRHRQGEQFF. The CDR3 coding sequence is TGTGCCAGCAAAGGGACGCGCCACCGGCAGGGTGAGCAGTTCTTC.